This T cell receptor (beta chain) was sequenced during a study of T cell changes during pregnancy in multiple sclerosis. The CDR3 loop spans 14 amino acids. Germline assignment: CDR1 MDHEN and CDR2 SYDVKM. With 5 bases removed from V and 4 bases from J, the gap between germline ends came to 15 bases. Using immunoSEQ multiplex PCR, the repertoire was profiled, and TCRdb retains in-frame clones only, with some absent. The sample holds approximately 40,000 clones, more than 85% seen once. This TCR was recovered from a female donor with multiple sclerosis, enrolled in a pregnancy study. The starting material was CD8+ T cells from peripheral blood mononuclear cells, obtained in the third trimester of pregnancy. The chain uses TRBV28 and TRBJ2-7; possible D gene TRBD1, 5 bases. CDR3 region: CASSPGSVGYEQYF. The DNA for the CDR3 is TGTGCCAGCAGTCCAGGGTCAGTTGGTTACGAGCAGTACTTC.